Each of the 16 T cell receptor beta chains below was sequenced from the same sample in a study of T cell changes during pregnancy in multiple sclerosis. Clones were read by immunoSEQ multiplex PCR, and TCRdb kept only the in-frame ones, dropping some. The sample carries tens of thousands of clones, around 94% recorded once. The sequenced sample was CD8+ T cells from peripheral blood mononuclear cells, obtained before pregnancy. The receptor source for this set is a female donor with multiple sclerosis, enrolled in a pregnancy study.

This clone was counted once. The chain combines TRBV27 with TRBJ2-3, with unresolved D. V dropped 3 bases and J dropped 0 bases, with 7 bases sitting between them. The length of the CDR3 is 14 residues. Looked up from germline, CDR1 is MNHEY and CDR2 is SMNVEV (reference sequence). The CDR3 sequence is CASSLRSSTDTQYF. CDR3 coding DNA: TGTGCCAGCAGTTTGAGGTCTAGCACAGATACGCAGTATTTT.

The rearrangement uses TRBV7-9 and TRBJ2-7; 12 nucleotides line up with TRBD2. With V trimmed by 5 bases and J by 4 bases, 3 bases remained unmatched. Germline V gene data show CDR1 as SEHNR and CDR2 as FQNEAQ (reference sequence). The CDR3 consists of 14 residues. This chain's CDR3 is CASSPLAGGYEQYF. DNA for the CDR3: TGTGCCAGCAGCCCACTAGCGGGAGGATACGAGCAGTACTTC.

In regard to this clone: At one end, the junction sequence differs from germline, possibly due to a read error. V gene TRBV19 combines with J gene TRBJ2-1; perhaps TRBD2 as D (5 bases). Per the germline V gene, CDR1 is LNHDA and CDR2 is SQIVND (reference sequence). The CDR3 consists of 15 residues. The CDR3, as DNA: TGTGCCAGTAGTATCGGACTGGGGTTATACAGTGAGCAGTTCTTC. Translation: CASSIGLGLYSEQFF.

This chain uses TRBV29-1 with TRBJ1-2; tentatively, D is TRBD1 (6 bases). Between the trimmed V and J ends, which lost 7 bases and 4 bases, there was a span of 13 bases. Germline CDR1 and CDR2: SQVTM and ANQGSEA. The CDR3 is 12 amino acids. In DNA, the CDR3 is TGCAGCGCCACAGGGCGGGCCTATGGCTACACCTTC. It codes for CSATGRAYGYTF.

The chain couples TRBV28 to TRBJ1-1; perhaps TRBD1 as D (6 bases). The germline gives CDR1 MDHEN, CDR2 SYDVKM. V was pared by 6 bases and J by 5 bases, with 16 bases between. The CDR3 sequence is 14 residues long. The CDR3 here is CASSPTGIRTEAFF. The CDR3 bases are TGTGCCAGCAGCCCAACAGGGATTAGGACTGAAGCTTTCTTT. The complete variable domain, with remaining parts taken from reference TRBV28 and TRBJ1-1, reads DVKVTQSSRYLVKRTGEKVFLECVQDMDHENMFWYRQDPGLGLRLIYFSYDVKMKEKGDIPEGYSVSREKKERFSLILESASTNQTSMYLCASSPTGIRTEAFFGQGTRLTVV.

This clone is a singleton in its sample. The rearrangement links TRBV19 to TRBJ2-7; 9 nucleotides agree with TRBD1. There are 13 residues in the CDR3. J was trimmed by 2 bases and V by 9 bases; bases with no gene match: 5. Germline loops: CDR1 LNHDA, CDR2 SQIVND (reference sequence). The CDR3 DNA follows: TGTGCCAGGTTTTGGGACAGGGCCTACGAGCAGTACTTC. Protein product: CARFWDRAYEQYF.

The CDR3, as DNA: TGTGCCAGCAGTGCCCCGGGACTAGCCAATAATGAGCAGTTCTTC. It yields the protein CASSAPGLANNEQFF. This chain connects TRBV2 to TRBJ2-1, with TRBD2 matching 9 bases. This CDR3 has 15 residues. The V and J ends lost 4 bases and 7 bases, in that order; junction bases with no gene match: 8. Germline lookup yields CDR1 SNHLY and CDR2 FYNNEI.

The chain joins TRBV4-1 to TRBJ1-1, with D maybe TRBD1 (5 bases). The CDR3 spans 16 residues. Germline V gene sequence: CDR1 MGHRA, CDR2 YSYEKL. V dropped 3 bases and J dropped 4 bases, with 18 bases sitting between them. CDR3: CASSQLSLEGATEAFF. In DNA form, the CDR3 reads TGCGCCAGCAGCCAGCTCTCGCTGGAAGGGGCCACTGAAGCTTTCTTT.

V usage is TRBV6-1 and J usage is TRBJ2-1, with TRBD2 identical over 7 bases. The trim removed 6 bases at V and 4 bases at J, leaving 9 bases unmatched. Germline assignment: CDR1 MNHNS and CDR2 SASEGT. The CDR3 totals 15 residues. The chain's CDR3 is CASSPLGEGYNEQFF. The CDR3 region has the DNA TGTGCCAGCAGCCCCCTGGGGGAGGGGTACAATGAGCAGTTCTTC.

The chain recombines TRBV7-6 with TRBJ1-2; possibly TRBD1 for D (6 bases). Germline CDR1 SGHVS, CDR2 FNYEAQ. The ends were cut back, 1 base at V and 3 bases at J, with 18 bases in the middle. The CDR3 loop spans 17 amino acids. The CDR3 loop reads CASSLGALRGTDYGYTF. The CDR3, as DNA: TGTGCCAGCAGCTTAGGGGCCCTCAGGGGAACGGACTATGGCTACACCTTC.

This chain uses TRBV5-1 with TRBJ2-6; 8 nucleotides align to TRBD1. This CDR3 comprises 19 residues. Germline V gene lookup returns CDR1 SGHRS and CDR2 YFSETQ. The V and J ends lost 4 bases and 1 base, in that order; junction bases with no gene match: 13. The CDR3 loop is CASSPLWTGWFSGANVLTF. The CDR3 DNA sequence: TGCGCCAGCAGCCCGTTGTGGACAGGGTGGTTTTCTGGGGCCAACGTCCTGACTTTC.

This clone was found a few times. CDR3 nucleotides: TGTGCCAGCAGTTTATGGGGGGGACGGGAGCTGTTTTTT. This gives the protein CASSLWGGRELFF. The chain links TRBV27 to TRBJ2-2; 7 bases match TRBD2. Germline CDR1 reads MNHEY; CDR2 reads SMNVEV (reference sequence). There are 13 residues in the CDR3. The trim removed 1 base at V and 9 bases at J, leaving 2 bases unmatched.

The chain couples TRBV7-9 to TRBJ2-7; 7 bases are a match to TRBD1. V trimming: 4 bases; J trimming: 3 bases; junction bases outside the gene matches: 12. CDR3 length: 16 amino acids. CDR1 and CDR2 (germline): SEHNR, FQNEAQ (reference sequence). CDR3 sequence: CASSSSTGVPNYEQYF. Here the CDR3 DNA reads TGTGCCAGCAGCTCATCAACAGGGGTACCTAACTACGAGCAGTACTTC.

The gene calls are TRBV13 and TRBJ2-3, with 12 bases identical to TRBD2. This CDR3 comprises 15 residues. V was clipped by 4 bases and J by 5 bases; unmatched bases: 4. Looked up from germline, CDR1 is PRHDT and CDR2 is FYEKMQ (reference sequence). CDR3 amino acids: CASSWRLAGEDTQYF. The CDR3 DNA is TGTGCCAGCAGCTGGCGACTAGCGGGAGAAGATACGCAGTATTTT.

The CDR3 DNA reads TGTGCCAGCCGCCACAGGGGGCAAGAGACCCAGTACTTC. Translated, it gives CASRHRGQETQYF. The V gene is TRBV19, the J gene TRBJ2-5; TRBD1 aligns across 8 bases. The CDR3 runs to 13 residues. Per germline, CDR1 LNHDA and CDR2 SQIVND (reference sequence). With V trimmed by 9 bases and J by 2 bases, 5 bases remained unmatched.

The V gene is TRBV10-3, the J gene TRBJ2-2; TRBD1 matches 10 bases. The CDR3 extends over 14 amino acids. From germline, CDR1 is ENHRY and CDR2 SYGVKD. The V segment lost 10 bases and the J segment 3 bases; nucleotides outside the gene matches: 5. The CDR3 DNA is TGTGCCAGCCGGGACAGGGGCTACACCGGGGAGCTGTTTTTT. It translates to CASRDRGYTGELFF.